These T cell receptor beta chains were read from a single sample in a study of T cells in Graves' hyperthyroidism and ophthalmopathy. TCRdb analysed the multiplex PCR reads with MiXCR anew, one entry per CDR3 protein. Seen here are 370,000 or so distinct CDR3 sequences, 25% observed once, and the top ten hold roughly 70%. Material: blood. The receptor set was obtained from a man aged 45-65 years with Graves' hyperthyroidism. Both conserved end residues are part of each CDR3. Each record gives: clone size, J gene, D gene, V gene, CDR3 DNA, CDR3 protein. The D gene is left open where the match is weak. The size of a clone is reported for some rows only, either as once, few or many, or as a class for expanded clones.

abundance: .; j_gene: TRBJ2-5; d_gene: .; v_gene: TRBV15; CDR3nt: TGTGCCACCAGCAGAGATAAGACCGCCCGGTACTTC; CDR3aa: CATSRDKTARYF
abundance: few; j_gene: TRBJ1-5; d_gene: .; v_gene: TRBV18; CDR3nt: TGTGCCAGCTCACCAGGGGATGGGCAGCCCCAGCATTTT; CDR3aa: CASSPGDGQPQHF
abundance: .; j_gene: TRBJ2-7; d_gene: .; v_gene: TRBV7-3; CDR3nt: TGTGCCAGCAGCTTATACGGACCCTCCTACGAGCAGTACTTC; CDR3aa: CASSLYGPSYEQYF
abundance: few; j_gene: TRBJ2-3; d_gene: .; v_gene: TRBV6-2/TRBV6-3; CDR3nt: TGTGCCAGCAGTTACTTAGCAACTAGCCCGGATGGAGATACGCAGTATTTT; CDR3aa: CASSYLATSPDGDTQYF
abundance: few; j_gene: TRBJ2-7; d_gene: .; v_gene: TRBV10-3; CDR3nt: TGTGCCATCAGTGAGGCAGCGGACCCCTACGAGCAGTACTTC; CDR3aa: CAISEAADPYEQYF
abundance: few; j_gene: TRBJ2-3; d_gene: .; v_gene: TRBV5-5; CDR3nt: TGTGCCAGCACCCGGACAGTGAGCACAGATACGCAGTATTTT; CDR3aa: CASTRTVSTDTQYF
abundance: .; j_gene: TRBJ2-2; d_gene: .; v_gene: TRBV6-4; CDR3nt: TGTGCCAGCAGTGACACTAGTATCGACACCGGGGAGCTGTTTTTT; CDR3aa: CASSDTSIDTGELFF
abundance: many; j_gene: TRBJ2-1; d_gene: TRBD1; v_gene: TRBV18; CDR3nt: TGTGCCAGCTCACCACAGGGGACAGGGAGCTACAATGAGCAGTTCTTC; CDR3aa: CASSPQGTGSYNEQFF
abundance: few; j_gene: TRBJ2-1; d_gene: .; v_gene: TRBV7-8; CDR3nt: TGTGCCAGCAGCTCGTTCGGGGTGGGGAGAAACAATGAGCAGTTCTTC; CDR3aa: CASSSFGVGRNNEQFF
abundance: few; j_gene: TRBJ2-3; d_gene: TRBD2; v_gene: TRBV29-1; CDR3nt: TGCAGCGGTAGGGGACTAGTTGAATCTAGCACAGATACGCAGTATTTT; CDR3aa: CSGRGLVESSTDTQYF
abundance: few; j_gene: TRBJ1-5; d_gene: .; v_gene: TRBV20-1; CDR3nt: TGCAGTGCCCTAAACCGGGGACACGGTCAGCCCCAGCATTTT; CDR3aa: CSALNRGHGQPQHF
abundance: .; j_gene: TRBJ2-1; d_gene: TRBD2; v_gene: TRBV20-1; CDR3nt: TGCAGTGCTAGACCCGTTACTAGCGGGACGACCTACAATGAGCAGTTCTTC; CDR3aa: CSARPVTSGTTYNEQFF
abundance: many; j_gene: TRBJ2-3; d_gene: .; v_gene: TRBV24-1; CDR3nt: TGTGCCACCAGTGATTTGGGGACTCAGGATACGCAGTATTTT; CDR3aa: CATSDLGTQDTQYF
abundance: few; j_gene: TRBJ1-2; d_gene: .; v_gene: TRBV6-2/TRBV6-3; CDR3nt: TGTGCCAGCGGTTACTCCTCTAGGACAGACTATGGCTACACCTTC; CDR3aa: CASGYSSRTDYGYTF
abundance: few; j_gene: TRBJ2-7; d_gene: .; v_gene: TRBV4-1; CDR3nt: TGCGCCAGCAGCCAAGCCCCGGGGCTTACCTACGAGCAGTACTTC; CDR3aa: CASSQAPGLTYEQYF
abundance: few; j_gene: TRBJ2-1; d_gene: TRBD2; v_gene: TRBV4-1; CDR3nt: TGCGCCAGCAGCCAAGACAGTGGAATGCGGGAGATATCTGGTGAGCAGTTCTTC; CDR3aa: CASSQDSGMREISGEQFF
abundance: few; j_gene: TRBJ2-5; d_gene: .; v_gene: TRBV29-1; CDR3nt: TGCAGCGTTGACGGGCAGGCTTGGCGAGAGACCCAGTACTTC; CDR3aa: CSVDGQAWRETQYF
abundance: .; j_gene: TRBJ1-6; d_gene: .; v_gene: TRBV18; CDR3nt: TGTGCCAGCTCACCTAACGAGAATTCACCCCTCCACTTT; CDR3aa: CASSPNENSPLHF
abundance: .; j_gene: TRBJ1-1; d_gene: .; v_gene: TRBV28; CDR3nt: TGTGCCAGCAGCCGTTGGGCCGGCACTGAAGCTTTCTTT; CDR3aa: CASSRWAGTEAFF
abundance: few; j_gene: TRBJ2-5; d_gene: .; v_gene: TRBV20-1; CDR3nt: TGCAGTGTGCCAGGGATGGCGGAAGAGACCCAGTACTTC; CDR3aa: CSVPGMAEETQYF
abundance: many; j_gene: TRBJ2-3; d_gene: .; v_gene: TRBV28; CDR3nt: TGTGCCAGCAGCTCCCTTGGGGAGGTCCCAGATACGCAGTATTTT; CDR3aa: CASSSLGEVPDTQYF
abundance: many; j_gene: TRBJ2-7; d_gene: .; v_gene: TRBV7-9; CDR3nt: TGTGCCAGCAGCTCCGACTACGAGCAGTACTTC; CDR3aa: CASSSDYEQYF
abundance: .; j_gene: TRBJ2-7; d_gene: .; v_gene: TRBV20-1; CDR3nt: TGCAGTGCTAGGACCCCAGGGCGCTCCTACGAGCAGTACTTC; CDR3aa: CSARTPGRSYEQYF
abundance: .; j_gene: TRBJ1-5; d_gene: .; v_gene: TRBV12-3/TRBV12-4; CDR3nt: TGTGCCAGCAGTTCGGACGAGGGCGATCAGCCCCAGCATTTT; CDR3aa: CASSSDEGDQPQHF
abundance: .; j_gene: TRBJ1-1; d_gene: TRBD1; v_gene: TRBV28; CDR3nt: TGTGCCAGCAGGGAGGACAGGGGTGCAGACACTGAAGCTTTCTTT; CDR3aa: CASREDRGADTEAFF
abundance: .; j_gene: TRBJ2-1; d_gene: .; v_gene: TRBV7-3; CDR3nt: TGTGCCAGCAGCTTAGTTGGGACGACCTTTGGTGAGCAGTTCTTC; CDR3aa: CASSLVGTTFGEQFF
abundance: few; j_gene: TRBJ2-1; d_gene: TRBD2; v_gene: TRBV6-1; CDR3nt: TGTGCCAGCAGCGTGATAGCGGGAGGGCCCGATGAGCAGTTCTTC; CDR3aa: CASSVIAGGPDEQFF
abundance: many; j_gene: TRBJ2-7; d_gene: .; v_gene: TRBV28; CDR3nt: TGTGCCAGCAGTTTATGGTCCTCTTTCAAATACGAGCAGTACTTC; CDR3aa: CASSLWSSFKYEQYF
abundance: few; j_gene: TRBJ2-3; d_gene: .; v_gene: TRBV6-1; CDR3nt: TGTGCCAGCAGCTACAGGGAGCTGACCACAGATACGCAGTATTTT; CDR3aa: CASSYRELTTDTQYF
abundance: few; j_gene: TRBJ1-2; d_gene: TRBD1; v_gene: TRBV5-1; CDR3nt: TGTGCCAGCAGCTTGGCCCAGGGGGCCGGCTATGGCTACACCTTC; CDR3aa: CASSLAQGAGYGYTF
abundance: few; j_gene: TRBJ2-7; d_gene: .; v_gene: TRBV6-1; CDR3nt: TGTGCCAGCAGTACCGCCGTTTGGCGATCCTACGAGCAGTACTTC; CDR3aa: CASSTAVWRSYEQYF
abundance: few; j_gene: TRBJ2-7; d_gene: .; v_gene: TRBV19; CDR3nt: TGTGCCAGTAGTTTGCTGGCTTCTGGACTTGCAAGCTCCTACGAGCAGTACTTC; CDR3aa: CASSLLASGLASSYEQYF
abundance: few; j_gene: TRBJ2-7; d_gene: .; v_gene: TRBV3-1; CDR3nt: TGTGCCAGCAGCCAAGCATCACGGTCCGGGGAGCAGTACTTC; CDR3aa: CASSQASRSGEQYF
abundance: .; j_gene: TRBJ1-4; d_gene: .; v_gene: TRBV6-1; CDR3nt: TGTGCCAGCAGTGAAAAGAATGAAAAACTGTTTTTT; CDR3aa: CASSEKNEKLFF